A selection of T cell receptor beta chains follows, all from one sample in a study of spatial heterogeneity in lung cancer. One entry per CDR3 protein results from TCRdb running MiXCR on the 5' RACE reads. Here the sample spans 45,000 or so distinct CDR3 sequences, 12% being singletons. The sample here was PBMCs, taken at surgery. These receptors originate from a female donor with early-stage non-small cell lung cancer. Both conserved end residues are trimmed from each CDR3. D genes are given only for firm matches. Size is omitted from some rows. Given values are once, few, many or a class for expanded clones.

>TRBJ2-5|few|TRBV6-2/TRBV6-3|TRBD1
ASSRDRSVKTQY
>TRBJ2-7|-|TRBV11-2|-
ASSSVGATGEQY
>TRBJ2-1|many|TRBV15|-
ATSRDGGNNEQF
>TRBJ1-1|-|TRBV14|-
ASSPSTVTEAF
>TRBJ1-2|medium-sized|TRBV19|-
ATEGPGNYGYT
>TRBJ2-7|-|TRBV2|-
ASSDGEDEQY
>TRBJ1-3|few|TRBV6-6|-
ASKGQGDSGNTIY
>TRBJ2-1|-|TRBV6-2/TRBV6-3|TRBD2
ASSYRQRGYNEQF
>TRBJ1-4|-|TRBV12-3/TRBV12-4|-
ASSLGRQTHEKLF
>TRBJ1-2|-|TRBV6-5|-
ASRQRTHSNYGYT
>TRBJ2-1|-|TRBV5-1|TRBD1
ASSQGASYNEQF
>TRBJ2-7|many|TRBV20-1|-
SARDHSGSSYEQY
>TRBJ1-2|-|TRBV25-1|-
ASSETGSLYGYT
>TRBJ2-3|-|TRBV7-2|TRBD1
ASSLLGQGVFTDTQY
>TRBJ2-5|-|TRBV29-1|-
SVTGQQETQY
>TRBJ2-2|few|TRBV9|-
ASSRTLANTGELF
>TRBJ2-6|-|TRBV12-3/TRBV12-4|TRBD2
ASSGPGGAGANVLT
>TRBJ1-3|-|TRBV5-4|TRBD1
ASSRGRDRDTTIY
>TRBJ2-1|many|TRBV7-2|TRBD2
ASSFSRTSGGADEQF
>TRBJ2-2|few|TRBV6-5|-
ASSSYKTGYNTGELF
>TRBJ1-3|many|TRBV6-6|-
ASSYPGPGNTIY
>TRBJ1-1|-|TRBV29-1|TRBD1
SVAPRTGNTEAF
>TRBJ1-5|-|TRBV12-3/TRBV12-4|-
ASSGGPGAQH
>TRBJ1-1|once|TRBV6-5|-
ASSYGGVGNTEAF
>TRBJ2-1|few|TRBV7-9|-
ASSPGRSSYNEQF
>TRBJ2-1|-|TRBV7-9|TRBD1
ASSLLSETQGAYHEQF
>TRBJ2-7|many|TRBV28|-
ASSLKPRGYEQY
>TRBJ1-1|many|TRBV18|-
ASSPPRRGRNTEAF
>TRBJ2-1|-|TRBV6-2/TRBV6-3|TRBD2
ASSTSGSYNEQF
>TRBJ1-4|-|TRBV7-2|-
ASSPGRDEKLF
>TRBJ2-2|-|TRBV28|-
AINPEGLLNTGELF
>TRBJ2-3|few|TRBV20-1|-
SARDIRGTDTQY
>TRBJ1-2|many|TRBV28|-
ASSLGRENYGYT
>TRBJ1-1|-|TRBV13|-
ASGILGGISKAPEAF
>TRBJ2-1|-|TRBV28|-
ASSFLGARNEQF
>TRBJ1-4|few|TRBV4-2|TRBD1
ASSQDGDSQNEKLF
>TRBJ2-3|many|TRBV6-5|TRBD2
ASSYSPGGTDTQY
>TRBJ2-3|few|TRBV20-1|TRBD2
SASPSGGVRLADTQY
>TRBJ1-5|-|TRBV6-4|-
ASSAQSGIDQPQH
>TRBJ2-7|few|TRBV7-2|-
ASSTAGGSYEQY
>TRBJ1-5|few|TRBV20-1|-
SARGGPGRGGNQPQH
>TRBJ2-1|-|TRBV29-1|-
SVEDPGRRSYNEQF
>TRBJ2-7|-|TRBV5-1|TRBD1
ASSLGFHGTGAYEQY
>TRBJ1-2|few|TRBV4-3|-
ASSQVQANYGYT
>TRBJ2-7|-|TRBV6-4|TRBD1
ASSEWDRGWYEQY
>TRBJ1-1|many|TRBV5-6|TRBD1
ASSSPTGSTEAF
>TRBJ2-1|few|TRBV27|-
ASSHGSEQF
>TRBJ2-7|few|TRBV30|-
AWTQWVGNEQY
>TRBJ2-5|-|TRBV29-1|TRBD1
SVHPPGTGQETQY
>TRBJ2-7|-|TRBV5-6|TRBD2
ASSPRLADSYEQY
>TRBJ1-4|many|TRBV3-1|-
ASSQPGERLF
>TRBJ2-1|few|TRBV11-2|-
ASSFRGEQF
>TRBJ2-2|few|TRBV7-8|-
ASRDLSGLF
>TRBJ2-1|-|TRBV19|-
ASSIDSYNEQF
>TRBJ1-5|many|TRBV7-2|TRBD1
ASSLRQGVQPQH
>TRBJ2-1|many|TRBV18|-
ASSPWGGAQVEQF
>TRBJ2-1|-|TRBV30|-
AMTGDNEQF
>TRBJ2-3|many|TRBV6-2/TRBV6-3|-
ASSYSHGRGWPDTQY
>TRBJ2-5|few|TRBV6-2/TRBV6-3|-
ASSPGHNQETQY
>TRBJ2-3|few|TRBV7-2|-
ASSFGAATAQNTQY